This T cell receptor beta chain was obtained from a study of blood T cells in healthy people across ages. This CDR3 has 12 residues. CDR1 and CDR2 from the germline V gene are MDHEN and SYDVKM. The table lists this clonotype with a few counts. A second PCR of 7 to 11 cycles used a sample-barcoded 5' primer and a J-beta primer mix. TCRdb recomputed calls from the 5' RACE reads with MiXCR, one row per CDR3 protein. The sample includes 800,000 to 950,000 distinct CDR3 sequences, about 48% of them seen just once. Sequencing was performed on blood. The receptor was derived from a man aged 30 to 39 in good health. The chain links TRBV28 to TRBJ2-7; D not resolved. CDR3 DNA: TGTGCGAGCCTCCGCGGCTCCTACGAGCAGTACTTC. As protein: CASLRGSYEQYF.